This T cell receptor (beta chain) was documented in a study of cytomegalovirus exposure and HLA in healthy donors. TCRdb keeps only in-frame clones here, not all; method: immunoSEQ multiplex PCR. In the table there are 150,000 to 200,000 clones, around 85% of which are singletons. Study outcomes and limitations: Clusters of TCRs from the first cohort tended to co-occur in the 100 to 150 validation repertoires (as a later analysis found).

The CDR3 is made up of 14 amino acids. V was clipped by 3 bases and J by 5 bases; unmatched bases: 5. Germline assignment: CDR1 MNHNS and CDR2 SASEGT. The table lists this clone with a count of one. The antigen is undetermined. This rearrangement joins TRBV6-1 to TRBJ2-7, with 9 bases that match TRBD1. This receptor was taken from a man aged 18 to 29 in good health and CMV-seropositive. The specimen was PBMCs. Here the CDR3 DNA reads TGTGCCAGCAGTGAGGGACAGGGAAGCCACGAGCAGTACTTC. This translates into CASSEGQGSHEQYF.